These T cell receptor beta chains were read from a single sample in a study of vaccination effects on CD4 cells after COVID-19. Here immunoSEQ multiplex PCR was the method, and the copy in TCRdb shows in-frame clones only, minus some. This sample has some 19,000 clones, with roughly 74% found just once. These receptors' targets are unknown. Specimen: CD4+ T cells from PBMCs cultured with a peptide pool, collected before COVID-19 vaccination. These receptors were taken from a human donor who had a prior SARS-CoV-2 infection. CDR3s include the opening cysteine and the closing phenylalanine or tryptophan. A D gene is named only where the DNA matches it firmly. Size is stated for part of the rows, as once, few or many counts, or as a class when the clone is expanded.

V	size	J	D	DNA	CDR3
TRBV12-3/TRBV12-4	NA	TRBJ2-2	NA	TGTGCCAGCAGCGGAGTTAGGACCGGGGAGCTGTTTTTT	CASSGVRTGELFF
TRBV19	NA	TRBJ2-7	TRBD2	TGTGCCAGTAGCCACAATAGCGGGAGCGGGGACGAGCAGTACTTC	CASSHNSGSGDEQYF
TRBV5-1	NA	TRBJ2-3	TRBD2	TGCGCCAGCAGCTTGGCTACTAGCGGGGGGGTAACGTCGATCACAGATACGCAGTATTTT	CASSLATSGGVTSITDTQYF
TRBV10-3	NA	TRBJ2-7	NA	TGTGCCATCGAGGACCCCCTCGAGGGCGAGCAGTACTTC	CAIEDPLEGEQYF
TRBV7-2	NA	TRBJ2-3	NA	TGTGCCAGCAGCTTAGCGGGGGGGGCCCTCACGCAGTATTTT	CASSLAGGALTQYF
TRBV5-4	medium-sized	TRBJ1-6	NA	TGTGCCAGCAGCTTGTGGCAGGGGACAAATTCACCCCTCCACTTT	CASSLWQGTNSPLHF
TRBV28	few	TRBJ2-7	TRBD1	TGTGCCAGCAGTTTGGGACAGGGGGGTGAGCAGTACTTC	CASSLGQGGEQYF
TRBV28	NA	TRBJ2-3	TRBD1	TGTGCCAGCGCGACCCGAATCAGAAGCGACAGGGAAAGCACAGATACGCAGTATTTT	CASATRIRSDRESTDTQYF
TRBV11-2	NA	TRBJ2-7	NA	TGTGCCAGCAGCATCCAACCGGGACTTGGCACACAAGAGCAGTACTTC	CASSIQPGLGTQEQYF
TRBV7-2	NA	TRBJ1-1	NA	TGTGCCAGCAGCTTAGGAGGACGGCAGGGCAACACTGAAGCTTTCTTT	CASSLGGRQGNTEAFF